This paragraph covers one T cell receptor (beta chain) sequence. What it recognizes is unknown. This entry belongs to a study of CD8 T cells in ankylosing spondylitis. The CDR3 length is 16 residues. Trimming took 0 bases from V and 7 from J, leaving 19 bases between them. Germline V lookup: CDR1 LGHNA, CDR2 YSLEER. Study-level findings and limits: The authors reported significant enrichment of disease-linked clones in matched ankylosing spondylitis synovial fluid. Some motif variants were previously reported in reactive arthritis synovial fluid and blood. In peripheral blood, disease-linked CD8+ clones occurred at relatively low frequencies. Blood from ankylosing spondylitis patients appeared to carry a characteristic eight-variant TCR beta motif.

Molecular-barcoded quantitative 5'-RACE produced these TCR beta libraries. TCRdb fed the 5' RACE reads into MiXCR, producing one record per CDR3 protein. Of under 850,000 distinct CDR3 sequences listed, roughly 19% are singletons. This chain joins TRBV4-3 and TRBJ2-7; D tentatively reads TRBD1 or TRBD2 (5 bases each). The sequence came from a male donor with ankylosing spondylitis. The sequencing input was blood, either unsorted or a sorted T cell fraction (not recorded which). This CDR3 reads CASSQDRGDSSLEQYF. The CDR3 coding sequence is TGCGCCAGCAGCCAAGATAGGGGAGACAGTAGCTTGGAGCAGTACTTC.